Listed below are T cell receptor beta chains from one sample, sequenced in a study of response to subunit inactivated influenza vaccine. TCRdb redid the calling of the RT-PCR reads with MiXCR, one entry per CDR3 protein. The sample carries hundreds of thousands of distinct CDR3 sequences, around 18% recorded once. The source was PBMCs from blood, collected 5 days after vaccination. These receptors were taken from a man aged 50 or older who received an inactivated influenza vaccine. CDR3s include the opening cysteine and the closing phenylalanine or tryptophan. Fields, in order: J gene, clone size, CDR3 length, V gene, D gene, CDR3 protein, CDR3 DNA. D genes are given only for firm matches. Rows may omit the clone size; those that give it use once, few, many or a size class.

J gene: TRBJ1-5
clone size: NA
CDR3 length: 13
V gene: TRBV20-1
D gene: NA
CDR3 protein: CSAEGQPSQPQHF
CDR3 DNA: TGCAGTGCTGAGGGCCAGCCCTCACAGCCCCAGCATTTT

J gene: TRBJ2-7
clone size: many
CDR3 length: 15
V gene: TRBV29-1
D gene: TRBD2
CDR3 protein: CSVEDSLAGSYEQYF
CDR3 DNA: TGCAGCGTTGAAGATTCCCTAGCGGGGTCCTACGAGCAGTACTTC

J gene: TRBJ2-7
clone size: NA
CDR3 length: 13
V gene: TRBV29-1
D gene: TRBD2
CDR3 protein: CSAAGLAIGEQYF
CDR3 DNA: TGCAGCGCCGCGGGACTAGCGATAGGCGAGCAGTACTTC

J gene: TRBJ2-1
clone size: few
CDR3 length: 17
V gene: TRBV7-2
D gene: TRBD2
CDR3 protein: CASSLGVRGRVYNEQFF
CDR3 DNA: TGTGCCAGCAGCTTAGGAGTACGGGGGAGGGTTTACAATGAGCAGTTCTTC

J gene: TRBJ2-3
clone size: NA
CDR3 length: 10
V gene: TRBV20-1
D gene: NA
CDR3 protein: CSGGARAQYF
CDR3 DNA: TGCAGTGGTGGCGCCCGGGCGCAGTATTTT

J gene: TRBJ2-1
clone size: few
CDR3 length: 13
V gene: TRBV6-2/TRBV6-3
D gene: NA
CDR3 protein: CASSGGGFNEQFF
CDR3 DNA: TGTGCCAGCAGTGGCGGAGGATTCAATGAGCAGTTCTTC

J gene: TRBJ2-3
clone size: NA
CDR3 length: 14
V gene: TRBV20-1
D gene: TRBD2
CDR3 protein: CSAVAGGYTDTQYF
CDR3 DNA: TGCAGTGCTGTAGCGGGAGGCTACACAGATACGCAGTATTTT

J gene: TRBJ2-3
clone size: many
CDR3 length: 18
V gene: TRBV11-2
D gene: TRBD2
CDR3 protein: CASSLRLAGESSTDTQYF
CDR3 DNA: TGTGCCAGCAGCTTACGACTAGCGGGGGAATCTAGCACAGATACGCAGTATTTT

J gene: TRBJ2-1
clone size: NA
CDR3 length: 14
V gene: TRBV5-1
D gene: TRBD1
CDR3 protein: CASSTDRMYNEQFF
CDR3 DNA: TGCGCCAGCAGCACGGACAGGATGTACAATGAGCAGTTCTTC

J gene: TRBJ2-1
clone size: few
CDR3 length: 16
V gene: TRBV24-1
D gene: TRBD2
CDR3 protein: CATSDFRAGGDNEQFF
CDR3 DNA: TGTGCCACCAGTGATTTTAGAGCGGGAGGGGACAATGAGCAGTTCTTC

J gene: TRBJ2-1
clone size: NA
CDR3 length: 16
V gene: TRBV11-2
D gene: NA
CDR3 protein: CASSPRAGGSYNEQFF
CDR3 DNA: TGTGCCAGCAGTCCAAGGGCCGGGGGATCCTACAATGAGCAGTTCTTC

J gene: TRBJ2-1
clone size: few
CDR3 length: 18
V gene: TRBV6-5
D gene: NA
CDR3 protein: CASSYTISSASSYNEQFF
CDR3 DNA: TGTGCCAGCAGTTACACCATATCTAGCGCCAGCTCCTACAATGAGCAGTTCTTC

J gene: TRBJ2-7
clone size: many
CDR3 length: 16
V gene: TRBV12-3/TRBV12-4
D gene: TRBD2
CDR3 protein: CASTPQFSGGFDEQYF
CDR3 DNA: TGTGCCAGCACCCCTCAGTTCAGCGGGGGTTTCGACGAGCAGTACTTC

J gene: TRBJ2-5
clone size: NA
CDR3 length: 14
V gene: TRBV18
D gene: NA
CDR3 protein: CASSPPWDSGTQYF
CDR3 DNA: TGTGCCAGCTCACCACCGTGGGATTCGGGGACCCAGTACTTC

J gene: TRBJ1-2
clone size: NA
CDR3 length: 11
V gene: TRBV6-2/TRBV6-3
D gene: TRBD1
CDR3 protein: CASTPGGGYTF
CDR3 DNA: TGTGCCAGCACCCCAGGGGGAGGCTACACCTTC

J gene: TRBJ2-2
clone size: NA
CDR3 length: 17
V gene: TRBV20-1
D gene: TRBD2
CDR3 protein: CSARFGGQAGPTGELFF
CDR3 DNA: TGCAGTGCTAGATTCGGTGGGCAAGCGGGGCCAACCGGGGAGCTGTTTTTT

J gene: TRBJ2-7
clone size: many
CDR3 length: 15
V gene: TRBV29-1
D gene: TRBD2
CDR3 protein: CSVRLRVAGDHEQYF
CDR3 DNA: TGCAGCGTTAGATTGAGGGTAGCGGGAGACCACGAGCAGTACTTC

J gene: TRBJ2-3
clone size: NA
CDR3 length: 16
V gene: TRBV27
D gene: NA
CDR3 protein: CASSLGYVTSSDTQYF
CDR3 DNA: TGTGCCAGCAGTTTGGGATATGTCACGTCCTCAGATACGCAGTATTTT

J gene: TRBJ2-7
clone size: many
CDR3 length: 12
V gene: TRBV12-3/TRBV12-4
D gene: NA
CDR3 protein: CASSLARYEQYF
CDR3 DNA: TGTGCCAGCAGCTTAGCGCGGTACGAGCAGTACTTC

J gene: TRBJ1-5
clone size: NA
CDR3 length: 15
V gene: TRBV19
D gene: NA
CDR3 protein: CASSWERGWDQPQHF
CDR3 DNA: TGTGCCAGTAGTTGGGAAAGGGGCTGGGATCAGCCCCAGCATTTT